This T cell receptor (beta chain) came from a study of shared clonotypes between healthy human individuals. TCRdb keeps only in-frame clones here, not all; method: immunoSEQ multiplex PCR. The table shows about 490,000 clones, with 60% to 85% occurring only once. Input material: PBMCs. The receptor comes from a woman aged 40 to 50 in good health. Some clones in this sample may be carry-over from other donors' samples.

CDR3 in DNA: TGTGCCAGCATAGGGCTAGCGGGAGGTCTGAATGAGCAGTTCTTC. Translated: CASIGLAGGLNEQFF. The chain recombines TRBV2 with TRBJ2-1; 11 bases map to TRBD2. The CDR3 sequence is 15 residues long. J lost 7 bases, V lost 7 bases, and 9 bases had no gene match. From germline, CDR1 is SNHLY and CDR2 FYNNEI.